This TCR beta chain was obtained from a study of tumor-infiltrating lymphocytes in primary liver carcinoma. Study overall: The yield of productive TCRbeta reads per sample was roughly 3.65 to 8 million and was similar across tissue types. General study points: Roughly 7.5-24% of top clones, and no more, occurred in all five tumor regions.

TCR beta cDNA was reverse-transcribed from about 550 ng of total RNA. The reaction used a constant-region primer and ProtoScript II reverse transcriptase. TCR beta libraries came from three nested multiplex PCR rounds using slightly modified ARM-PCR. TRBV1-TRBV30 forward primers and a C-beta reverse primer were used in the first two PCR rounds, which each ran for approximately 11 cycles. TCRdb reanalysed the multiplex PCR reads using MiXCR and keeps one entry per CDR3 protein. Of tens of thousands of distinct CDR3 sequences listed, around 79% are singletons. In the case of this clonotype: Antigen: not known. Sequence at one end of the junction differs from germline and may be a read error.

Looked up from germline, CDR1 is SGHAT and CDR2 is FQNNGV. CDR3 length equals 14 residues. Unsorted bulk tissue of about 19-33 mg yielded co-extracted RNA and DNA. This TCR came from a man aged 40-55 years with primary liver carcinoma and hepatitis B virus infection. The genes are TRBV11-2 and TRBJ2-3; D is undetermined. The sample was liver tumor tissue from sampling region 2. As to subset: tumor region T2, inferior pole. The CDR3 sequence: CACSLERGTDTQYF. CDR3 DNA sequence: TGTGCCTGCAGCTTAGAGAGAGGCACAGATACACAGTATTTT. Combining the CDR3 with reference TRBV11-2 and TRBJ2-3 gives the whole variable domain EAGVAQSPRYKIIEKRQSVAFWCNPISGHATLYWYQQILGQGPKLLIQFQNNGVVDDSQLPKDRFSAERLKGVDSTLKIQPAKLEDSAVYLCACSLERGTDTQYFGPGTRLTVL.